A selection of T cell receptor beta chains follows, all from one sample in a study of T cells in Graves' hyperthyroidism and ophthalmopathy. TCRdb called the multiplex PCR reads again in MiXCR, with one record for every CDR3 protein. The sample carries 550,000 to 600,000 distinct CDR3 sequences, approximately 15% recorded once. Sequencing was carried out using blood. The origin of the receptors is a woman aged 18-29 years with Graves' ophthalmopathy. Both conserved end residues are part of each CDR3. The D gene is left open where the match is weak. Rows give clone size only sometimes, using once, few, many, or a class for an expanded clone.

>NA|TRBV30|TRBJ2-7|TRBD1
TGTGCCTGGAGTTATGGACAGGGCCTCTCCTACGAGCAGTACTTC
CAWSYGQGLSYEQYF
>few|TRBV6-5|TRBJ1-1|TRBD1
TGTGCCAGCAGTTACGGGACAGGTACCTCCACTGAAGCTTTCTTT
CASSYGTGTSTEAFF
>NA|TRBV20-1|TRBJ2-1|TRBD2
TGCAGTGCTAGGATGCTAGCGGGAGTGAAGCAGTTCTTC
CSARMLAGVKQFF
>NA|TRBV18|TRBJ1-1|NA
TGTGCCAGCTCACCGAGGGGACGGCAGCGGGACTCTGAAGCTTTCTTT
CASSPRGRQRDSEAFF
>many|TRBV28|TRBJ1-2|TRBD1
TGTGCCAGCAGTTTATCGGACAGGGGGTACTATGGCTACACCTTC
CASSLSDRGYYGYTF
>many|TRBV20-1|TRBJ2-1|NA
TGCAGTGCTAGCGTACAGGGCAATGAGCAGTTCTTC
CSASVQGNEQFF
>many|TRBV7-9|TRBJ1-1|NA
TGTGCCAGCAGGCCAACAGCCTCGGGTCGAAACACTGAAGCTTTCTTT
CASRPTASGRNTEAFF
>few|TRBV5-6|TRBJ2-5|TRBD1
TGTGCCAGCAGCTTTTACAGGGGGCATGAGACCCAGTACTTC
CASSFYRGHETQYF
>many|TRBV7-8|TRBJ1-2|NA
TGTGCCAGCAGCTTAGAGCGTCTAGGGTCCTATGGCTACACCTTC
CASSLERLGSYGYTF
>many|TRBV20-1|TRBJ2-1|NA
TGCAGTGCTTCTTTGAGGTGGGAGCAGTTCTTC
CSASLRWEQFF
>few|TRBV12-3/TRBV12-4|TRBJ1-3|NA
TGTGCCAGCAGTCCTTCAGGTATCTCTGGAAACACCATATATTTT
CASSPSGISGNTIYF
>many|TRBV18|TRBJ1-4|NA
TGTGCCAGCTCCCACGCGCAGGGCAGGAATGAAAAACTGTTTTTT
CASSHAQGRNEKLFF
>many|TRBV15|TRBJ2-3|NA
TGTGCCACCAAGGCTGCGGACCACACAGATACGCAGTATTTT
CATKAADHTDTQYF
>many|TRBV28|TRBJ1-4|NA
TGTGCCAGCAGTTCCCGAGGGAGGGGTGAGGAAAAACTGTTTTTT
CASSSRGRGEEKLFF
>NA|TRBV20-1|TRBJ1-1|NA
TGCAGTGCTAGAGATCGTAGGACCGCTCACCCTGAAGCTTTCTTT
CSARDRRTAHPEAFF
>NA|TRBV5-1|TRBJ2-5|NA
TGCGCCAGCAGCTTGGGACAGAAAGAGACCCAGTACTTC
CASSLGQKETQYF
>many|TRBV7-2|TRBJ2-7|NA
TGTGCCAGCAGTTCGGATTTCCCTCCCTACGAGCAGTACTTC
CASSSDFPPYEQYF
>NA|TRBV4-2|TRBJ2-3|NA
TGTGCCAGCAGCCCTTTAGGGGGAGGCCAAGATACGCAGTATTTT
CASSPLGGGQDTQYF
>few|TRBV6-5|TRBJ2-6|TRBD2
TGTGCCAGCAGCCCAATTCTCCTAGCGGGAGTTGGTGGGGCCAACGTCCTGACTTTC
CASSPILLAGVGGANVLTF
>NA|TRBV7-9|TRBJ1-5|NA
TGTGCCAGCAGCTTAGTTTCAGTCAGAAGGGGCAATCAGCCCCAGCATTTT
CASSLVSVRRGNQPQHF
>many|TRBV11-2|TRBJ2-1|NA
TGTGCCAGCAGCTTAGAAAACTCGCCATACAATGAGCAGTTCTTC
CASSLENSPYNEQFF
>few|TRBV7-9|TRBJ1-4|NA
TGTGCCAGCAGCTTAGTATACGGCCGCGGCGATGGACTGTTTTTT
CASSLVYGRGDGLFF